These 16 T cell receptor beta chains were sequenced from one sample in a study of shared clonotypes between healthy human individuals. Sequenced by immunoSEQ multiplex PCR; TCRdb stores in-frame clones only, minus some. The table has about 2.2 million clones, approximately 94% seen once. Naive CD8 populations comprised CD45RO-negative cells positively selected for CCR7, excluding terminally differentiated effector memory CD45RA+ cells. The specimen sequenced was naive CD8+ T cells from PBMCs. These receptors were taken from a man between 18 and 35 years old in good health. Some clones in this sample may be carry-over from other donors' samples.

The rearrangement joins TRBV5-6 to TRBJ2-7; maybe TRBD1 (5 bases). The CDR3 spans 16 residues. Germline CDR1 reads SGHDT; CDR2 reads YYEEEE. The V end lost 0 bases, the J end lost 1 base, and 14 bases lay between the germline ends. The DNA for the CDR3 is TGTGCCAGCAGCTTGGGTTCAGGGTTCACTTCCTACGAGCAGTACTTC. Translating gives CASSLGSGFTSYEQYF.

The J gene is TRBJ2-1, the V gene TRBV9; D is ambiguous. Trimming cost V 0 bases and J 2 bases, with 6 bases left between them. The length of the CDR3 is 14 residues. Germline V gene lookup returns CDR1 SGDLS and CDR2 YYNGEE. The CDR3 loop reads CASSVVPAYNEQFF. The CDR3 DNA reads TGTGCCAGCAGCGTAGTTCCAGCCTACAATGAGCAGTTCTTC.

For this clone: At the DNA level, this CDR3 is encoded by other sequences in the same sample as well. V is TRBV27 and J is TRBJ2-7; 11 positions agree with TRBD2. CDR1 and CDR2 (germline): MNHEY, SMNVEV (reference sequence). V was clipped by 4 bases and J by 0 bases; unmatched bases: 2. CDR3 length: 15 amino acids. CDR3 loop: CASSSGLADSYEQYF. CDR3 DNA sequence: TGTGCCAGCAGTTCGGGACTAGCGGACTCCTACGAGCAGTACTTC.

The chain is built from TRBV25-1 and TRBJ2-7; 7 bases map to TRBD2. The CDR3 is 17 amino acids. V lost 4 bases, J lost 0 bases, and 12 bases stayed unmatched. Germline V gives CDR1 MGHDK, CDR2 SYGVNS. CDR3 in DNA: TGTGCCAGCAGTGGGGGAGGGGCCGGGACGGACTCCTACGAGCAGTACTTC. It specifies CASSGGGAGTDSYEQYF.

The V and J genes are TRBV7-8 and TRBJ2-5; 7 bases map to TRBD1. Germline lookup yields CDR1 SGHVS and CDR2 FQNEAQ. The CDR3 totals 14 residues. The V gene end was trimmed by 5 bases and the J gene end by 5 bases; junction bases not matched to a gene: 8. CDR3 in DNA: TGTGCCAGCAGCCCACGGACAGGCACCGAGACCCAGTACTTC. The encoded protein is CASSPRTGTETQYF.

The rearrangement uses TRBV11-2 and TRBJ2-3, with TRBD2 identical over 7 bases. The trim removed 0 bases at V and 3 bases at J, leaving 9 bases unmatched. Per germline, CDR1 SGHAT and CDR2 FQNNGV. This CDR3 is 17 amino acids long. Here the CDR3 reads CASSLEGRALGTDTQYF. The CDR3 nucleotides are TGTGCCAGCAGCTTAGAAGGGAGGGCCTTAGGGACAGATACGCAGTATTTT.

V and J are TRBV2 and TRBJ2-3, with D unclear. With 3 bases removed from V and 2 bases from J, the gap between germline ends came to 15 bases. This CDR3 is built from 16 residues. Germline CDR1 reads SNHLY; CDR2 reads FYNNEI. The DNA for the CDR3 is TGTGCCAGCAGTGACCGTTCCAGAATCAACACAGATACGCAGTATTTT. It specifies CASSDRSRINTDTQYF.

This sequence joins TRBV4-3 and TRBJ2-2; TRBD1 is a possible D gene (5 bases). CDR1 and CDR2 from the germline V gene are LGHNA and YSLEER. The V end was cut by 6 bases, the J end by 1 base, with 15 bases between. CDR3 length: 16 amino acids. CDR3 sequence reads: CASRQTGLLNTGELFF. The DNA of the CDR3 is TGCGCCAGCAGGCAAACAGGCTTACTGAACACCGGGGAGCTGTTTTTT.

Concerning this clone itself: Other DNA sequences in the same sample also yield this CDR3. The rearrangement uses TRBV27 and TRBJ2-2, with 9 nucleotides matching TRBD2. The CDR3 spans 14 residues. The trim removed 3 bases at V and 5 bases at J, leaving 1 base unmatched. Germline V gene lookup returns CDR1 MNHEY and CDR2 SMNVEV (reference sequence). The CDR3, as DNA: TGTGCCAGCAGTTTGCGGGAGGGTACCGGGGAGCTGTTTTTT. This sequence encodes CASSLREGTGELFF.

The chain has TRBV27 and TRBJ2-4; D ambiguous. The CDR3 sequence is 12 residues long. CDR1 MNHEY and CDR2 SMNVEV come from the germline V gene (reference sequence). Between the trimmed V and J ends, which lost 5 bases and 7 bases, there was a span of 9 bases. The CDR3 loop is CASSDLQNIQYF. The CDR3 region has the DNA TGTGCCAGCAGTGACTTACAGAACATTCAGTACTTC.

A remark on this clone: A junction end diverges from the germline sequence, so it may reflect a read error. J is TRBJ2-7 and V is TRBV29-1, with 7 bases identical to TRBD1. Germline loops: CDR1 SQVTM, CDR2 ANQGSEA. The CDR3 length is 12 residues. The CDR3 loop is CSVRQGSHEQYF. Here the CDR3 DNA reads TGCAGCGTTCGACAGGGCTCCCACGAGCAGTACTTC.

This chain joins TRBV4-2 and TRBJ2-7, with D hard to call. The V end was cut by 2 bases, the J end by 3 bases, with 11 bases between. The length of the CDR3 is 14 residues. Germline CDR1 and CDR2: LGHNA and YNFKEQ. The DNA for the CDR3 is TGTGCCAGCAGCCAAACTGAGGCCAACTACGAGCAGTACTTC. It is translated as CASSQTEANYEQYF.

CDR3 region: CASSQVGRKETQYF. The CDR3 DNA follows: TGCGCCAGCAGCCAAGTTGGCCGGAAAGAGACCCAGTACTTC. The chain recombines TRBV4-1 with TRBJ2-5; D call uncertain. The CDR3 is made up of 14 amino acids. Germline V gene sequence: CDR1 MGHRA, CDR2 YSYEKL. Between the trimmed V and J ends, which lost 1 base and 3 bases, there was a span of 9 bases.

The rearrangement joins TRBV5-4 to TRBJ2-7; 9 positions match TRBD1. Germline CDR1 is SGHNT and CDR2 is YYREEE (reference sequence). The CDR3 is 15 residues long. J gave up 2 bases and V 4 bases, and 7 bases lay outside the gene matches. The CDR3 sequence is CASSGTGDRAYEQYF. The CDR3 nucleotides read TGTGCCAGCAGCGGGACCGGGGACAGGGCCTACGAGCAGTACTTC.

The rearrangement uses TRBV4-2 and TRBJ2-1, with TRBD2 as a possible D gene (5 bases). Germline V gene data show CDR1 as LGHNA and CDR2 as YNFKEQ. The CDR3 is 12 residues long. The ends were cut back, 4 bases at V and 8 bases at J, with 9 bases in the middle. The CDR3 protein is CASSRISDEQFF. The CDR3 DNA follows: TGTGCCAGCAGCCGGATTAGCGATGAGCAGTTCTTC.

This chain connects TRBV30 to TRBJ2-5; 9 nucleotides line up with TRBD1. The J call may be wrong; the DNA end is better matched by TRBJ2-7. Germline values: CDR1 GTSNPN, CDR2 SVGIG (reference sequence). The CDR3 totals 14 residues. This CDR3 reads CALKYTGGVDEQYF. DNA of the CDR3: TGTGCCTTAAAGTATACAGGGGGCGTCGACGAGCAGTACTTC.